Each of the 9 T cell receptor beta chains below was sequenced from the same sample in a study of blood T cell repertoires in COVID-19. Repertoires were generated with immunoSEQ multiplex PCR, while TCRdb's copy carries only in-frame clones and drops some. This table has under 200,000 clones, around nine tenths appearing once. The sample comprised peripheral blood. The receptor source for this set is a man between 65 and 79 years old with acute or convalescent COVID-19.

The chain couples TRBV5-6 to TRBJ2-5, with 11 bases lining up with TRBD2. Germline V CDR1 and CDR2: SGHDT, YYEEEE. The ends lost 3 bases at V and 7 bases at J; junction bases unmatched: 8. The CDR3 loop spans 15 amino acids. The CDR3 spells CASSSIAGGPGTQYF. In DNA form, the CDR3 reads TGTGCCAGCAGCTCTATAGCGGGAGGGCCGGGGACCCAGTACTTC. Together with reference TRBV5-6 and TRBJ2-5, the CDR3 gives the full variable domain: DAGVTQSPTHLIKTRGQQVTLRCSPKSGHDTVSWYQQALGQGPQFIFQYYEEEERQRGNFPDRFSGHQFPNYSSELNVNALLLGDSALYLCASSSIAGGPGTQYFGPGTRLLVL.

The chain is built from TRBV10-3 and TRBJ2-1; D possibly corresponds to TRBD2 (7 bases). Between the trimmed V and J ends, which lost 0 bases and 5 bases, there was a span of 17 bases. This CDR3 has 17 amino acids. CDR1 and CDR2 from the germline V gene are ENHRY and SYGVKD. The CDR3 DNA reads as TGTGCCATCAGTGAGTCAGGGGGGGGGTACTTAGACAATGAGCAGTTCTTC. This codes for CAISESGGGYLDNEQFF.

The V call is TRBV15, the J call TRBJ2-7; 10 bases are shared with TRBD1. Germline V lookup: CDR1 LNHNV, CDR2 YYDKDF (reference sequence). V dropped 5 bases and J dropped 11; count of bases not matched to a gene: 6. This CDR3 contains 12 residues. CDR3 bases: TGTGCCACCAGCCGGACAGGGGGGGAGGAGTACTTC. Its translation is CATSRTGGEEYF.

V usage is TRBV5-1 and J usage is TRBJ2-5; no definite D call. CDR1 and CDR2 from the germline V gene are SGHRS and YFSETQ. This CDR3 comprises 13 residues. Trimming cost V 3 bases and J 1 base, with 7 bases left between them. CDR3 nucleotide sequence: TGCGCCAGCAGCTCCCTCCCCCAAGAGACCCAGTACTTC. Encoded protein: CASSSLPQETQYF.

The gene calls are TRBV25-1 and TRBJ2-1, with D tentatively TRBD2 (5 bases). Germline V lookup: CDR1 MGHDK, CDR2 SYGVNS. This CDR3 contains 11 residues. Deletions cut 4 bases from V and 10 bases from J, with 8 bases between. The CDR3 spells CASSGGLEQFF. As DNA, the CDR3 is TGTGCCAGCAGTGGAGGGCTCGAGCAGTTCTTC.

This sequence joins TRBV6-5 and TRBJ2-7; no definite D call. The germline V gene has CDR1 MNHEY and CDR2 SVGAGI. This CDR3 is built from 12 residues. V was shortened by 6 bases and J by 3 bases, with 9 bases between the two germline ends. The CDR3 sequence: CASSDTFYEQYF. The CDR3 DNA is TGTGCCAGCAGCGACACCTTCTACGAGCAGTACTTC.

The chain combines TRBV5-1 with TRBJ1-4; 9 bases are shared with TRBD1. With V trimmed by 0 bases and J by 8 bases, 5 bases remained unmatched. The CDR3 length is 15 residues. Looked up from germline, CDR1 is SGHRS and CDR2 is YFSETQ. The CDR3 nucleotides read TGCGCCAGCAGCTTGGAGGGACAGGGCGTCGAAAAACTGTTTTTT. This translates into CASSLEGQGVEKLFF.

The gene calls are TRBV4-2 and TRBJ2-1, with no clear D. Trimming stripped 3 bases from V and 2 bases from J, with 17 bases between. This CDR3 is built from 17 residues. Germline V gene lookup returns CDR1 LGHNA and CDR2 YNFKEQ. CDR3 in DNA: TGTGCCAGCAGCCACCCCTCGGAGCGATCGACCTACAATGAGCAGTTCTTC. Protein product: CASSHPSERSTYNEQFF.

This chain connects TRBV18 to TRBJ2-2, with 8 nucleotides matching TRBD2. From germline, CDR1 is KGHSH and CDR2 LQKENI. With V trimmed by 2 bases and J by 6 bases, 8 bases remained unmatched. CDR3 length: 16 residues. CDR3 nucleotides: TGTGCCAGCTCACCAACGAGGGCAGCGGGAGCCGGGGAGCTGTTTTTT. This encodes CASSPTRAAGAGELFF.